These T cell receptor beta chains were read from a single sample in a study of shared clonotypes between healthy human individuals. Generated by immunoSEQ multiplex PCR, the TCRdb table keeps only in-frame clones and is missing some. The data hold 950,000 to 1,300,000 clones, with under 80% observed a single time. Sequencing used memory CD4+ T cells sorted from blood. The origin of the receptors is a man between 18 and 35 years old in good health. Both conserved end residues are part of each CDR3.

v_call	j_call	cdr3_aa
TRBV11-1	TRBJ2-2	CASSRQENTGELFF
TRBV18	TRBJ2-1	CASSRPTGDEQFF
TRBV6-1	TRBJ2-3	CASGTSSSDF
TRBV6-1	TRBJ2-7	CASSSNYQGKYEQYF
TRBV21-1	TRBJ2-5	CASNTPTGKEEETQYF
TRBV18	TRBJ1-5	CASSPDPGGNQPQHF
TRBV5-1	TRBJ1-4	CASSSGDRDNEKLFF
TRBV5-1	TRBJ1-2	CASSLGANGYTF
TRBV27	TRBJ2-1	CASSEPGQGWFF
TRBV29-1	TRBJ1-1	CSVETANTEAFF
TRBV14	TRBJ1-2	CASSLHLDGLNYGYTF